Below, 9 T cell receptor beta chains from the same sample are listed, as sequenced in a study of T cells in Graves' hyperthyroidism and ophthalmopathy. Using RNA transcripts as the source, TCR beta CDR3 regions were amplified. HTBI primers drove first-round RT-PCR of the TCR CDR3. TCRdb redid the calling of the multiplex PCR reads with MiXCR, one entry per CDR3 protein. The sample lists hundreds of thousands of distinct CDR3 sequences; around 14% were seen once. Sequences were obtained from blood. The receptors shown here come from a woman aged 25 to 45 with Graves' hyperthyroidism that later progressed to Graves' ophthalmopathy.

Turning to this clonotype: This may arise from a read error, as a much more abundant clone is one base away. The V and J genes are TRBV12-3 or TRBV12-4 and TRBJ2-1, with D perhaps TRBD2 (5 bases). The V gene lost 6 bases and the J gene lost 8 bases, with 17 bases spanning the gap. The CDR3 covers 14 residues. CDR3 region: CASRSVEGRHEQFF. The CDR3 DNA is TGTGCCAGCAGGAGCGTAGAGGGCCGCCATGAGCAGTTCTTC.

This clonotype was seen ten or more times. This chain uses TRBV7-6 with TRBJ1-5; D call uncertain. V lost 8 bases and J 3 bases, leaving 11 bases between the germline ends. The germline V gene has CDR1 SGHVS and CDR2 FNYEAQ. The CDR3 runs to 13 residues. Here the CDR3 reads CASSNGNNQPQHF. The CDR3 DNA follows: TGTGCCAGCTCAAACGGGAACAATCAGCCCCAGCATTTT.

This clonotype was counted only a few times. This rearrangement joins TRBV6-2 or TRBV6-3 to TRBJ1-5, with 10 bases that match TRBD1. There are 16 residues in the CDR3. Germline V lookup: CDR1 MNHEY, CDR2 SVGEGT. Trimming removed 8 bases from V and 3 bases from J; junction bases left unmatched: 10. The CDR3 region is CASVPGQGRFNQPQHF. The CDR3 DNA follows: TGTGCCAGCGTACCGGGACAGGGGCGTTTCAATCAGCCCCAGCATTTT.

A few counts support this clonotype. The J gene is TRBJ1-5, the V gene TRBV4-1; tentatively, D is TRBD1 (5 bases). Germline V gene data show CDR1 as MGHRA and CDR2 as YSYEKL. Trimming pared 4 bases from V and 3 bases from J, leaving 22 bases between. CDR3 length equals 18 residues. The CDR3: CASSRGRANQRDNQPQHF. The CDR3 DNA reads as TGCGCCAGCAGCCGAGGCAGGGCCAACCAAAGGGACAATCAGCCCCAGCATTTT.

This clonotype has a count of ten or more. CDR3 in amino acids: CSAIVPGQGTEQYF. For the CDR3, the DNA is TGCAGTGCTATCGTCCCGGGACAGGGAACCGAGCAGTACTTC. This sequence joins TRBV20-1 and TRBJ2-7, with 9 bases fitting TRBD1. V shed 4 bases, J shed 6 bases, and the junction held 10 bases outside the gene matches. Germline values: CDR1 DFQATT, CDR2 SNEGSKA (reference sequence). The CDR3 loop spans 14 amino acids.

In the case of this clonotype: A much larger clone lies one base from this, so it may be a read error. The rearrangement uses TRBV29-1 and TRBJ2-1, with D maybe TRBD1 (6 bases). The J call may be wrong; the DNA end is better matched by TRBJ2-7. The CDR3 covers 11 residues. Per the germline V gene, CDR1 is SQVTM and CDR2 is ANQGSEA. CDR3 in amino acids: CSADSYNEQYF. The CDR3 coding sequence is TGCAGCGCGGACAGCTACAATGAGCAGTACTTC.

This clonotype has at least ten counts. CDR3 in amino acids: CASRRTGDSYNEQFF. CDR3 DNA sequence: TGTGCCAGCAGGCGAACAGGGGACTCCTACAATGAGCAGTTCTTC. The V and J genes are TRBV7-3 and TRBJ2-1; 7 bases line up with TRBD1. The CDR3 consists of 15 residues. CDR1 SGHTA and CDR2 FQGTGA come from the germline V gene. With V trimmed by 6 bases and J by 0 bases, 5 bases remained unmatched.

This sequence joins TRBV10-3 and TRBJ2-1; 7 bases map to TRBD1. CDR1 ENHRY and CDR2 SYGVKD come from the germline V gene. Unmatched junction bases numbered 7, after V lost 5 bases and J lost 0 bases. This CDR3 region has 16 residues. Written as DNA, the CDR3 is TGTGCCATCAGTTCTACCGACAGGGCCTCCTACAATGAGCAGTTCTTC. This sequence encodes CAISSTDRASYNEQFF.

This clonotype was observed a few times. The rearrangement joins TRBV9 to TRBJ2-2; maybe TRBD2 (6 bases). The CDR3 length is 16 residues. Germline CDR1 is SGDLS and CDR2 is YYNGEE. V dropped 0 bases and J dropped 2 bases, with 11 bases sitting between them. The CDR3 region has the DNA TGTGCCAGCAGCGTAGGAAATAGCGGAAACACCGGGGAGCTGTTTTTT. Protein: CASSVGNSGNTGELFF.